This TCR beta chain was sequenced during a study of CD8+CD57+ T cells in acquired aplastic anemia. Study-wide background: Sorted CD4+ and CD8+ cells yielded DNA averaging around 3 ug. Broader study findings: There were approximately 27 CD8+ CDR3 sequences that occurred in both patients and controls. In CD8+ cells, Simpson's diversity showed no significant difference between patients and controls.

Remarks on this clonotype: Antigen unknown.

TCR beta VDJ and CDR3 profiles were obtained from a genomic DNA template. TCRdb ran MiXCR on the reads and lists one entry per CDR3 protein. The data show 160,000 or so distinct CDR3 sequences, more than 45% seen once. The V gene's germline CDR1 is WNHNN and CDR2 SYGVQD (reference sequence). The CDR3 sequence is 11 residues long. Trimming removed 9 bases from V and 4 bases from J, with 9 bases in between. Patients chosen for sequencing had CD8+CD57+ cells that had expanded, as shown by flow cytometry. The rearrangement links TRBV10-1 to TRBJ1-2; maybe TRBD1 (5 bases). The specimen was sorted CD4+, CD8+, or CD8+CD57+ T cells (not recorded which) from PBMCs. The TCR was taken from a human donor with aplastic anemia. CDR3 loop: CARPGIYGYTF. CDR3 DNA sequence: TGCGCCAGGCCAGGGATCTATGGCTACACCTTC.